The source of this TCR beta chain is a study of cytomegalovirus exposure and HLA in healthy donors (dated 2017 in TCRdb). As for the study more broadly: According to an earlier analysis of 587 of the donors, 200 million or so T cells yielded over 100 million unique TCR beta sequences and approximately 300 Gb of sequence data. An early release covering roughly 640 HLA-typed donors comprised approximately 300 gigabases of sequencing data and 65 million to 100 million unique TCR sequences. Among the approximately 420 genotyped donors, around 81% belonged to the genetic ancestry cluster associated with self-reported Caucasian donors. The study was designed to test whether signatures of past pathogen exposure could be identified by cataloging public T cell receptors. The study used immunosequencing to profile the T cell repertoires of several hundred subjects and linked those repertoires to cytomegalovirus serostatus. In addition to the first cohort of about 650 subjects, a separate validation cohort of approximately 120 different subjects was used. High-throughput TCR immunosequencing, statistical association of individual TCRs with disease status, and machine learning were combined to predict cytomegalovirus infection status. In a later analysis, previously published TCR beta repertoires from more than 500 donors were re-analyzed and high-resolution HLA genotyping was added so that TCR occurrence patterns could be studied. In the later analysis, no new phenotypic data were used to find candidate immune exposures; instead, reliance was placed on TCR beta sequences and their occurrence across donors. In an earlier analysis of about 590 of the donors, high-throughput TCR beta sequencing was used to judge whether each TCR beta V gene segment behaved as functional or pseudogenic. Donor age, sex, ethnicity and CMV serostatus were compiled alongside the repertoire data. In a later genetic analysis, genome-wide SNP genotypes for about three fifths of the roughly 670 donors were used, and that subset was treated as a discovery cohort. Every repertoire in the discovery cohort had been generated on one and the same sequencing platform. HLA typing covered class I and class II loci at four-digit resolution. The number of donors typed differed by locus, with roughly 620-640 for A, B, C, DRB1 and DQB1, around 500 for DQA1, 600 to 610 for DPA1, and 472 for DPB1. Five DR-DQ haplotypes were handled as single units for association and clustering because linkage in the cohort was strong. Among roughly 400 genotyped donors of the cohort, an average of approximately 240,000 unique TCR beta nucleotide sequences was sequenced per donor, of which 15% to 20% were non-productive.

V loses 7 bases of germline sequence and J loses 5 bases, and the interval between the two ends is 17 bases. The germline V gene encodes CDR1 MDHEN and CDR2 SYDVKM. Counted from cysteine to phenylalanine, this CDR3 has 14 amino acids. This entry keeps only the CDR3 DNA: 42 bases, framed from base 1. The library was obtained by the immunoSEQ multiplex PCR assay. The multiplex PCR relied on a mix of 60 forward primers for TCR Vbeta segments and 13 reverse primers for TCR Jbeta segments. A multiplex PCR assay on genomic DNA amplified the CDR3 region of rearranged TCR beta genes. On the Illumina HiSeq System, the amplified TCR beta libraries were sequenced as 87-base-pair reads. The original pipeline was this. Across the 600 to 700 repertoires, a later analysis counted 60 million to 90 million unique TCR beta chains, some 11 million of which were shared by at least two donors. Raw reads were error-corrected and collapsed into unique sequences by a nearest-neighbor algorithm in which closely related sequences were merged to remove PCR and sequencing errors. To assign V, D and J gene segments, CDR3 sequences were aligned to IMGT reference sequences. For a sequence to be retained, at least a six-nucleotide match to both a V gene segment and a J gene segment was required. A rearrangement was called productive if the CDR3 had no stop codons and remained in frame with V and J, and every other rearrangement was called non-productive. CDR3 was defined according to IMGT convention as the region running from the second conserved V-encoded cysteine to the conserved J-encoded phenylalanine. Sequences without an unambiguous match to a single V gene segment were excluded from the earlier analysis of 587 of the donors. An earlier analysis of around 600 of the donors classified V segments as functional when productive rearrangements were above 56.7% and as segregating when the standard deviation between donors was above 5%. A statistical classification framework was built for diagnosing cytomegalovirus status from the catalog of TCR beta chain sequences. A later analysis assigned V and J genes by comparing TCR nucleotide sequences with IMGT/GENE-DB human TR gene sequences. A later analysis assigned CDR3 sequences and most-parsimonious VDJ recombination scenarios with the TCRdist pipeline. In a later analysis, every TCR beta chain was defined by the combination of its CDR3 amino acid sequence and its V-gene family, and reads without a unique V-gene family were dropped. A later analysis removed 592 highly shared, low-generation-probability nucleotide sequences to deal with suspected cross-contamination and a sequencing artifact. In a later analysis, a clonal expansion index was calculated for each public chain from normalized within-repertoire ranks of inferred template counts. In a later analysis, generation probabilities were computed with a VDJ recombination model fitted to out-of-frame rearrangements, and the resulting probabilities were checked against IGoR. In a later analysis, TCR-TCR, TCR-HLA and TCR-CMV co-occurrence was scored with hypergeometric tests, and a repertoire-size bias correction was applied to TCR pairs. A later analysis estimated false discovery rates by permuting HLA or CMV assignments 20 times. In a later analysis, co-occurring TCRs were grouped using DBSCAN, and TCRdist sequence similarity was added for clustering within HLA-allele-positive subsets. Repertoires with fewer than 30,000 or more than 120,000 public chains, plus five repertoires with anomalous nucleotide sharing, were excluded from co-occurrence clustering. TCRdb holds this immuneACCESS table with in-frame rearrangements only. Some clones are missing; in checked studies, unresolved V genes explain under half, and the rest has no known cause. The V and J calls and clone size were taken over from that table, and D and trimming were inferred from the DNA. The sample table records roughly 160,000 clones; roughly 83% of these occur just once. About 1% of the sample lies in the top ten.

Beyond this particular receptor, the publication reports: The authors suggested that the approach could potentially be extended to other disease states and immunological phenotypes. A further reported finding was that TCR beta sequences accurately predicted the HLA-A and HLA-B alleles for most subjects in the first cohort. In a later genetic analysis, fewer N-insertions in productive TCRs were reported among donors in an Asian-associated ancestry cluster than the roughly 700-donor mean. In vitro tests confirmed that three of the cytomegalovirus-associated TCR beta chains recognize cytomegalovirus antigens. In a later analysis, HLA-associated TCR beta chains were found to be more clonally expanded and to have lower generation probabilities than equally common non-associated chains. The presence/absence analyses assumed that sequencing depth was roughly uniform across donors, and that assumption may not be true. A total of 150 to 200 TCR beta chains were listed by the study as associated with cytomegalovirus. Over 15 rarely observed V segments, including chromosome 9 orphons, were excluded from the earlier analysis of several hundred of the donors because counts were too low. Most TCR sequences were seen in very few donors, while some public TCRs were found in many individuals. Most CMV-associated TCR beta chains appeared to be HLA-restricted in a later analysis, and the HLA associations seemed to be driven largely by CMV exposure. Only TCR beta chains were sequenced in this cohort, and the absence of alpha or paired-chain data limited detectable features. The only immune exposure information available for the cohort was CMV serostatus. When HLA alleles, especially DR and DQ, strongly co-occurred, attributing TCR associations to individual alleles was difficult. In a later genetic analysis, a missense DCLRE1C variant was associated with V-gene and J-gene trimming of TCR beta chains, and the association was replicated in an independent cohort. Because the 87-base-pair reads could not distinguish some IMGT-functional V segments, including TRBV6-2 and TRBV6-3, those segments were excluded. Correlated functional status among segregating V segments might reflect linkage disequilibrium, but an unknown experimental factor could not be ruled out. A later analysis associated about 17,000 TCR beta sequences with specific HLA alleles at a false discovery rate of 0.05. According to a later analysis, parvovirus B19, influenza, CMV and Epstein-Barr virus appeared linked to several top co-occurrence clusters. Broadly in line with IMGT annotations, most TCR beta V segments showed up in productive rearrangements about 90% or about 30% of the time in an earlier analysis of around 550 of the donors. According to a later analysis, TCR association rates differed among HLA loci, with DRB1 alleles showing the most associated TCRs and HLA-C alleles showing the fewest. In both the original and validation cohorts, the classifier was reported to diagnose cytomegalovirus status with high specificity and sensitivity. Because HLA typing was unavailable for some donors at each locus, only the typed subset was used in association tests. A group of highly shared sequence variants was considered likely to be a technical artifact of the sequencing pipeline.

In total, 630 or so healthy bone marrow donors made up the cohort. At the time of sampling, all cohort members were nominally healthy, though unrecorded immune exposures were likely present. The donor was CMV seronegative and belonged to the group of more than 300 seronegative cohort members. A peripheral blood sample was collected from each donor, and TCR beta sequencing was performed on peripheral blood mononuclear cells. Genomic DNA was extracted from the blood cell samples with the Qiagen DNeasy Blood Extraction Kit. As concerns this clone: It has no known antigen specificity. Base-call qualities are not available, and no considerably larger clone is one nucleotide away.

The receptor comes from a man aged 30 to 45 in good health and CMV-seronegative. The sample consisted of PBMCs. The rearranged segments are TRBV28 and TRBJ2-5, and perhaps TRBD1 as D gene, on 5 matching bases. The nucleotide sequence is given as TGTGCCAGCACCCCCGAAAGGGGCCGGGAGACCCAGTACTTC. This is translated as CASTPERGRETQYF.